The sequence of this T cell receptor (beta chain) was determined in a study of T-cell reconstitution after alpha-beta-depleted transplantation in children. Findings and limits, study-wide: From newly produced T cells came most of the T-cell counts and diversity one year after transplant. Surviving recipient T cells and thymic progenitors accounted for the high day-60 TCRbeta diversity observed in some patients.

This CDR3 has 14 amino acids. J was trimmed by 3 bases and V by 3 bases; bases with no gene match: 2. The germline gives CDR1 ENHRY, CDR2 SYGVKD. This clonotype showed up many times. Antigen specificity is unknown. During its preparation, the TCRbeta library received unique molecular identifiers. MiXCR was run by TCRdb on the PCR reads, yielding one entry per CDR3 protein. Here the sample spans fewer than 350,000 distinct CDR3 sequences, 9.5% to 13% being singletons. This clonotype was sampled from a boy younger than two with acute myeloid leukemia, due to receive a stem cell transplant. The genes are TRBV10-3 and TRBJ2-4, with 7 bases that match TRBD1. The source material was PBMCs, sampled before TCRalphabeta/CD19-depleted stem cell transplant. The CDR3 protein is CAISDRDSKNIQYF. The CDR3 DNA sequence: TGTGCCATCAGTGATAGGGACAGCAAAAACATTCAGTACTTC.